The 23 T cell receptor beta chains below all came from one sample that was sequenced in a study of T-cell memory formation after mild COVID-19. TCRdb re-derived calls from the 5' RACE reads in MiXCR, one entry per CDR3 protein. The sample lists approximately 300,000 distinct CDR3 sequences, around 19% occurring once. Specimen: PBMCs or a T cell subset sorted from them (not recorded which). The receptors stem from a young man who had mild COVID-19 (a few samples of this study predate the infection). Cell type and time point are not known.

This clonotype was detected only a few times. The DNA for the CDR3 is TGCGCCAGCAGCTGGGGGGAGGCTGGAAACACCATATATTTT. Translation: CASSWGEAGNTIYF. This chain links TRBV5-1 with TRBJ1-3; weak D call: TRBD1 (5 bases). V was shortened by 3 bases and J by 2 bases, with 9 bases between the two germline ends. Germline V gene sequence: CDR1 SGHRS, CDR2 YFSETQ. This CDR3 region has 14 residues.

This clonotype has more than one count but fewer than ten. The chain recombines TRBV30 with TRBJ2-1; D may be TRBD2 (6 bases). V was clipped by 4 bases and J by 6 bases, with 13 bases between them. This CDR3 contains 13 residues. The germline V gene has CDR1 GTSNPN and CDR2 SVGIG (reference sequence). The CDR3: CAWTSGLSNEQFF. In DNA, the CDR3 is TGTGCCTGGACGTCGGGACTGAGCAATGAGCAGTTCTTC. Full variable domain (rest looked up from reference TRBV30 and TRBJ2-1): SQTIHQWPATLVQPVGSPLSLECTVEGTSNPNLYWYRQAAGRGLQLLFYSVGIGQISSEVPQNLSASRPQDRQFILSSKKLLLSDSGFYLCAWTSGLSNEQFFGPGTRLTVL.

V gene TRBV12-3 or TRBV12-4 combines with J gene TRBJ2-7; unclear D gene. The CDR3 is made up of 10 amino acids. V shed 8 bases and J shed 6 bases, with 8 bases lying between them. The CDR3 reads CASSGSEQYF. The CDR3 nucleotides read TGTGCCAGCTCCGGCAGCGAGCAGTACTTC.

In this sample, this clonotype turned up a few times. The chain has TRBV4-1 and TRBJ1-5; D perhaps matches TRBD1 (6 bases). The germline V and J ends were trimmed by 1 base and 5 bases, with 12 bases remaining between them. Looked up from germline, CDR1 is MGHRA and CDR2 is YSYEKL. CDR3 length: 15 residues. The CDR3 DNA reads as TGCGCCAGCAGCCAAGGATCGGACAGCTATCAGCCCCAGCATTTT. It specifies CASSQGSDSYQPQHF.

The chain uses TRBV4-2 and TRBJ2-1; TRBD2 agrees at 10 bases. The germline CDR1 and CDR2 sequences are LGHNA and YNFKEQ. V gave up 0 bases and J gave up 4 bases; unmatched junction bases: 9. The CDR3 is made up of 18 amino acids. The DNA for the CDR3 is TGTGCCAGCAGCCAAGATTTCCCTCTAGCGGGGGCTTACAATGAGCAGTTCTTC. Its protein product is CASSQDFPLAGAYNEQFF.

This clonotype was seen repeatedly, ten times or more. J is TRBJ2-7 and V is TRBV11-2; 9 bases agree with TRBD2. CDR1 is SGHAT, CDR2 FQNNGV, per germline. V was pared by 9 bases and J by 5 bases, with 11 bases of the junction left unmatched. This CDR3 has 14 residues. CDR3 sequence (DNA): TGTGCCAGGAGGTCCGGGACTAGCCGCCACGAGCAGTACTTC. Translating gives CARRSGTSRHEQYF.

This clonotype was counted only a few times. The chain links TRBV20-1 to TRBJ2-1; TRBD1 aligns across 8 bases. The CDR3 runs to 14 residues. The V gene's germline CDR1 is DFQATT and CDR2 SNEGSKA (reference sequence). Trimming at V came to 6 bases and at J to 7 bases, leaving 11 bases not matched to a gene. CDR3 DNA: TGCAGTGCCAGGAGGCAGGGGGCGCCGAATGAGCAGTTCTTC. Translated: CSARRQGAPNEQFF.

V usage is TRBV7-9 and J usage is TRBJ2-5; 15 bases fit TRBD2. From germline, CDR1 is SEHNR and CDR2 FQNEAQ (reference sequence). The CDR3 has 16 amino acids. V lost 6 bases and J lost 3; bases outside the gene matches: 5. In nucleotides, the CDR3 is TGTGCCAGCAGTCCCTGGACTAGCGGGGGGGAAGAGACCCAGTACTTC. The encoded protein is CASSPWTSGGEETQYF.

The chain links TRBV29-1 to TRBJ1-5; tentatively, D is TRBD1 (5 bases). The length of the CDR3 is 13 residues. V lost 4 bases and J lost 3, with 10 bases in between. CDR1 and CDR2 from the germline V gene are SQVTM and ANQGSEA. CDR3: CSVAPGPNQPQHF. DNA of the CDR3: TGCAGCGTTGCACCGGGACCCAATCAGCCCCAGCATTTT.

The chain carries TRBV4-3 and TRBJ1-5; D might be TRBD1 (6 bases). CDR3 length: 15 amino acids. Per the germline V gene, CDR1 is LGHNA and CDR2 is YSLEER. Trimming left V 0 bases short and J 6 bases short, with 12 bases between. In DNA, the CDR3 is TGCGCCAGCAGCCAAGATGGGGGGGGCTCTCAGCCCCAGCATTTT. Translated: CASSQDGGGSQPQHF.

This clonotype was found a few times. V and J are TRBV5-1 and TRBJ2-5; D perhaps matches TRBD2 (5 bases). V was pared by 4 bases and J by 2 bases, with 6 bases between. The CDR3 is 12 residues long. Germline CDR1 and CDR2: SGHRS and YFSETQ. Here the CDR3 reads CASSPGQETQYF. Here the CDR3 DNA reads TGCGCCAGCAGCCCGGGACAAGAGACCCAGTACTTC.

The chain carries TRBV7-8 and TRBJ2-7; the D gene is possibly TRBD1 (6 bases). The V gene's germline CDR1 is SGHVS and CDR2 FQNEAQ. The ends were cut back, 4 bases at V and 3 bases at J, with 16 bases in the middle. CDR3 length equals 15 residues. CDR3 sequence: CASSSPMDSVYEQYF. DNA for the CDR3: TGTGCCAGCAGCTCACCCATGGACAGCGTCTACGAGCAGTACTTC. Full variable domain (rest looked up from reference TRBV7-8 and TRBJ2-7): GAGVSQSPRYKVAKRGQDVALRCDPISGHVSLFWYQQALGQGPEFLTYFQNEAQLDKSGLPSDRFFAERPEGSVSTLKIQRTQQEDSAVYLCASSSPMDSVYEQYFGPGTRLTVT.

Only a few counts were recorded for this clonotype. This chain uses TRBV4-1 with TRBJ2-7; the D gene is possibly TRBD1 (6 bases). Germline assignment: CDR1 MGHRA and CDR2 YSYEKL. The CDR3 extends over 13 amino acids. V gave up 3 bases and J gave up 4 bases, with 10 bases separating them. The CDR3: CASSHGGSYEQYF. The CDR3 DNA reads TGCGCCAGCAGCCATGGGGGCTCATACGAGCAGTACTTC.

The rearrangement links TRBV11-2 to TRBJ2-5; D is tentatively TRBD1 or TRBD2 (6 bases each). The germline gives CDR1 SGHAT, CDR2 FQNNGV. V dropped 2 bases and J dropped 4 bases, with 17 bases sitting between them. The CDR3 is 16 residues long. As DNA, the CDR3 is TGTGCCAGCAGCTTATGGGGGGCGAGGGGAGCAGAGACCCAGTACTTC. It translates to CASSLWGARGAETQYF.

This clonotype occurred a few times. This chain joins TRBV20-1 and TRBJ2-7; maybe TRBD2 (6 bases). In germline, CDR1 is DFQATT, CDR2 SNEGSKA (reference sequence). V lost 3 bases and J 0 bases, leaving 9 bases between the germline ends. This CDR3 is built from 13 residues. CDR3 bases: TGCAGTGCTAGGGGGGGAGACTCCTACGAGCAGTACGTC. Its translation: CSARGGDSYEQYV.

This clonotype has just a few counts. This sequence joins TRBV25-1 and TRBJ2-5; D is unresolved. CDR3 length: 13 amino acids. Germline-derived CDR1 and CDR2 are MGHDK and SYGVNS. Trimming left V 3 bases short and J 2 bases short, with 7 bases between. CDR3 residues: CASSDPRQETQYF. For the CDR3, the DNA is TGTGCCAGCAGTGATCCCAGGCAAGAGACCCAGTACTTC.

This clonotype was observed a few times. The chain uses TRBV7-2 and TRBJ1-5, with unresolved D. Germline V gene data show CDR1 as SGHTA and CDR2 as FQGNSA. This CDR3 has 12 amino acids. V was shortened by 1 base and J by 5 bases, with 3 bases between the two germline ends. The CDR3 DNA follows: TGTGCCAGCAGCTTAGATGATCAGCCCCAGCATTTT. Protein: CASSLDDQPQHF.

This clonotype occurred a few times. The DNA of the CDR3 is TGCGCCAGCAGCTCCCACAGGAGACTAGCGGGGGACCTTGGCTACGAGCAGTACGTC. This gives the protein CASSSHRRLAGDLGYEQYV. The V and J genes are TRBV5-1 and TRBJ2-7, with 12 bases fitting TRBD2. Trimming at V came to 3 bases and at J to 3 bases, leaving 16 bases not matched to a gene. CDR3 length: 19 amino acids. In germline, CDR1 is SGHRS, CDR2 YFSETQ.

This rearrangement joins TRBV7-8 to TRBJ2-7; D might be TRBD2 (6 bases). This CDR3 region has 14 residues. Germline V CDR1 and CDR2: SGHVS, FQNEAQ. V lost 3 bases to trimming and J lost 2 bases, with 11 bases between them. The CDR3 coding sequence is TGTGCCAGCAGCTTCGGGGGACTTACCTACGAGCAGTACTTC. Residues: CASSFGGLTYEQYF.

This clonotype was seen more than once but under ten times. The gene calls are TRBV6-5 and TRBJ2-1, with TRBD1 matching 7 bases. V was clipped by 2 bases and J by 6 bases; unmatched bases: 4. The CDR3 length is 14 residues. Germline V gene lookup returns CDR1 MNHEY and CDR2 SVGAGI. CDR3 nucleotides: TGTGCCAGCAGTTACAGGGGGCGTACCAATGAGCAGTTCTTC. The encoded protein is CASSYRGRTNEQFF.

The gene calls are TRBV9 and TRBJ1-5; no definite D call. V dropped 3 bases and J dropped 4 bases, with 8 bases sitting between them. CDR1 is SGDLS, CDR2 YYNGEE, per germline. The CDR3 extends over 13 amino acids. CDR3 in amino acids: CASSDGNNQPQHF. DNA of the CDR3: TGTGCCAGCAGCGACGGAAATAATCAGCCCCAGCATTTT.

This clonotype has more than one count but fewer than ten. The rearrangement uses TRBV20-1 and TRBJ2-7; possibly TRBD2 for D (5 bases). CDR1 DFQATT and CDR2 SNEGSKA come from the germline V gene (reference sequence). The CDR3 has 12 residues. Trimming shortened V by 3 bases and J by 2 bases, and 8 bases separated the two germline ends. CDR3 nucleotides: TGCAGTGCTAGGGTCGGGACCTACGAGCAGTACGTC. Amino acids: CSARVGTYEQYV.

This clonotype was detected a few times. V and J are TRBV7-6 and TRBJ2-7, with D tentatively TRBD2 (5 bases). This CDR3 has 14 residues. Trimming shortened V by 5 bases and J by 7 bases, and 18 bases separated the two germline ends. CDR1 SGHVS and CDR2 FNYEAQ come from the germline V gene. This CDR3 reads CASSPAAGPGEQYF. The CDR3 DNA reads TGTGCCAGCAGCCCGGCTGCGGGTCCAGGTGAGCAGTACTTC. The variable domain in full, with the rest retrieved from reference TRBV7-6 and TRBJ2-7, is GAGVSQSPRYKVTKRGQDVALRCDPISGHVSLYWYRQALGQGPEFLTYFNYEAQQDKSGLPNDRFSAERPEGSISTLTIQRTEQRDSAMYRCASSPAAGPGEQYFGPGTRLTVT.